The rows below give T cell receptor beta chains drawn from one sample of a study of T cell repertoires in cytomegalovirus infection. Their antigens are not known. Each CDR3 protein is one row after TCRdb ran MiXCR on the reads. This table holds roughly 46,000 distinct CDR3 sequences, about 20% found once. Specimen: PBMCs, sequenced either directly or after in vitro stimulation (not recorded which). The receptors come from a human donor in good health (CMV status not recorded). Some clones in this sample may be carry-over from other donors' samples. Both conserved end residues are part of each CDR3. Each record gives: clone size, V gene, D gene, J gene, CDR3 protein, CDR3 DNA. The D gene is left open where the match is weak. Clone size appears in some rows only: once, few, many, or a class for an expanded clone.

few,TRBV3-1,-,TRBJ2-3,CASSPDSVTQYF,TGTGCCAGCAGCCCAGACAGCGTCACGCAGTATTTT
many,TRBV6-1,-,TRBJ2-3,CASRAEPLTRGDTDTQYF,TGTGCCAGCAGAGCAGAGCCGCTGACAAGAGGTGACACAGATACGCAGTATTTT
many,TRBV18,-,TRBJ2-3,CASSPPSRPLADTQYF,TGTGCCAGCTCACCACCGAGCCGGCCGCTGGCCGATACGCAGTATTTT
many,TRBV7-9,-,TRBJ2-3,CASSSSSRADTQYF,TGTGCCAGCAGCTCCTCTTCCCGGGCAGATACGCAGTATTTT
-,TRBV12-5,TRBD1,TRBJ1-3,CASGGRDRVSGNTIYF,TGTGCTAGTGGTGGGAGGGACAGGGTTAGTGGAAACACCATATATTTT
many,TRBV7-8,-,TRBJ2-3,CASSLVYGDIHSTDTQYF,TGTGCCAGCAGCTTAGTATATGGGGACATACATAGCACAGATACGCAGTATTTT
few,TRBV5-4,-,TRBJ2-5,CATAPVKGFETQYF,TGTGCCACCGCACCAGTGAAGGGGTTCGAGACCCAGTACTTC
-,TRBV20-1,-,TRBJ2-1,CSVYPGGENEQFF,TGCAGTGTCTACCCGGGCGGAGAAAATGAGCAGTTCTTC
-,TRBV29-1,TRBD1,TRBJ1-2,CSASSWRTGALGYTF,TGCAGCGCTTCTAGTTGGCGCACAGGGGCCTTAGGCTACACCTTC
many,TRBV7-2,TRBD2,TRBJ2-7,CASSLFASGGGFYEQYF,TGTGCCAGCAGCTTATTTGCCAGCGGGGGAGGTTTCTACGAGCAGTACTTC
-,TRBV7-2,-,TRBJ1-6,CASSLARDTRSPLHF,TGTGCCAGCAGCTTAGCGCGAGACACGCGTTCACCCCTCCACTTT
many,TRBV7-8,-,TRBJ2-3,CASSLLTWDKNTDTQYF,TGTGCCAGCAGCTTATTGACTTGGGACAAAAACACAGATACGCAGTATTTT
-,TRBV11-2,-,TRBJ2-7,CASSPVAWYSYEQYF,TGTGCCAGCAGCCCCGTGGCCTGGTACTCCTACGAGCAGTACTTC
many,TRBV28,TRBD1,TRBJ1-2,CASSFPPQGVYGYTF,TGTGCCAGCAGTTTCCCCCCACAGGGGGTGTATGGCTACACCTTC
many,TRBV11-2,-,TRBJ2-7,CASKGRDYEQYF,TGTGCCAGCAAGGGCAGGGACTACGAGCAGTACTTC
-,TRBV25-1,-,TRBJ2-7,CASSTAYEQYF,TGTGCCAGCAGTACAGCCTACGAGCAGTACTTC
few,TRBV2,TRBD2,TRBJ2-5,CASTGSGRPQETQYF,TGTGCCAGCACGGGTAGCGGGAGACCCCAAGAGACCCAGTACTTC
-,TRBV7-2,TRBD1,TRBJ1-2,CASSLVGRGLDGYTF,TGTGCCAGCAGCTTAGTGGGCAGGGGGTTGGATGGCTACACCTTC
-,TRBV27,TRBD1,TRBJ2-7,CASSLGQGSVDEQYF,TGTGCCAGCAGTTTAGGACAGGGTAGTGTAGACGAGCAGTACTTC
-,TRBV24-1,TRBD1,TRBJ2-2,CATSDPGQGDTGELFF,TGTGCCACCAGTGATCCCGGACAGGGGGACACCGGGGAGCTGTTTTTT
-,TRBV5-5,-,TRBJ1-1,CASSHYPGDTEAFF,TGTGCCAGCAGCCATTATCCTGGGGACACTGAAGCTTTCTTT